Sequencing of this TCR beta chain was carried out in a study of technical replicates of blood from a few donors. Assay used: immunoSEQ multiplex PCR; TCRdb lists only in-frame clones, some missing. The sample holds some 99,000 clones; approximately 95% are singletons and the top ten take more than 0.2%. Trimming stripped 3 bases from V and 3 bases from J, with 12 bases between. The V gene's germline CDR1 is KGHSH and CDR2 LQKENI. This CDR3 is built from 15 residues. This chain joins TRBV18 and TRBJ1-3; a weak D match, TRBD1 (5 bases). Sequencing was performed on T cells isolated from PBMCs. The sequence was collected from a human donor in good health. The CDR3 region is CASSPPGFDGNTIYF. The CDR3 bases are TGTGCCAGCTCACCTCCAGGGTTTGATGGAAACACCATATATTTT.